The present TCR beta chain was sequenced within a study of T cells in Graves' hyperthyroidism and ophthalmopathy. Looking at the study overall: Before treatment of any kind, peripheral blood was taken at initial diagnosis.

This clonotype came up a few times. Its target is unknown. The germline gene is not matched at one end of the junction; a read error may be the cause. Germline V CDR1 and CDR2: SQVTM, ANQGSEA. This CDR3 spans 12 amino acids. Amplification targeted TCR beta CDR3 regions from RNA transcripts. HTBI primers were employed in a first-round RT-PCR of the TCR CDR3. Via MiXCR, TCRdb re-called the multiplex PCR reads, giving one row per CDR3 protein. The repertoire holds roughly 250,000 distinct CDR3 sequences, with approximately 14% as singletons. Whole-study findings and limits: The majority of expanded thyroid clonotypes above 0.001 also appeared in blood.

Exclusion followed for patients with uncontrolled infection, other autoimmune disease, pregnancy or lactation. Out of over 7.5 ml of fresh peripheral blood came the PBMCs. The sequenced sample consisted of blood. This sequence joins TRBV29-1 and TRBJ2-5; weak D call: TRBD2 (6 bases). The sequence derives from a middle-aged woman with Graves' hyperthyroidism that later progressed to Graves' ophthalmopathy. CDR3 sequence reads: CSVGGAGWRGNF. The CDR3 DNA follows: TGCAGCGTTGGAGGAGCGGGTTGGAGGGGAAACTTC.